The 19 T cell receptor beta chains reported below all come from one sample, sequenced in a study of T-cell reconstitution after alpha-beta-depleted transplantation in children. For TCRbeta, the library was prepared with unique molecular identifiers. TCRdb re-analysed the PCR reads in MiXCR, keeping a single row per CDR3 protein. This sample has about 300,000 distinct CDR3 sequences, with roughly a tenth found just once. The input for sequencing was PBMCs, taken before TCRalphabeta/CD19-depleted stem cell transplant. These receptors were obtained from a boy younger than two with acute myeloid leukemia, due to receive a stem cell transplant.

There are many counts of this clonotype. This sequence joins TRBV20-1 and TRBJ2-5; 9 positions agree with TRBD1. The V gene end was trimmed by 2 bases and the J gene end by 2 bases; junction bases not matched to a gene: 3. The CDR3 contains 14 residues. The germline gives CDR1 DFQATT, CDR2 SNEGSKA (reference sequence). The CDR3 DNA reads as TGCAGTGCTAGAACAGACAGGGGGCAAGAGACCCAGTACTTC. This translates into CSARTDRGQETQYF.

This clonotype was seen more than once but under ten times. The rearrangement links TRBV3-1 to TRBJ1-5, with D hard to call. Germline values: CDR1 LGHDT, CDR2 YNNKEL (reference sequence). V was trimmed by 0 bases and J by 3 bases, leaving 6 bases between them. The CDR3 spans 14 residues. The DNA for the CDR3 is TGTGCCAGCAGCCAAGACGTCAACAATCAGCCCCAGCATTTT. Translated, it gives CASSQDVNNQPQHF.

For this clonotype: A read error is possible here, since a much larger clone lies one base away. The genes are TRBV12-3 or TRBV12-4 and TRBJ2-1; tentatively, D is TRBD2 (5 bases). CDR3 length: 14 residues. CDR3 amino acids: CASSFAAGYNEQLF. The CDR3 DNA is TGTGCCAGCAGTTTCGCGGCGGGCTACAATGAGCAGCTCTTC.

This chain connects TRBV20-1 to TRBJ2-5, with 9 bases matching TRBD2. The CDR3 is made up of 16 amino acids. The junction had 10 bases not matched to a gene; V was cut back by 0 bases and J by 5 bases. Germline CDR1 is DFQATT and CDR2 is SNEGSKA (reference sequence). CDR3 region: CSARDSLAGPGETQYF. DNA of the CDR3: TGCAGTGCTAGAGACTCTCTAGCGGGGCCCGGGGAGACCCAGTACTTC.

This clonotype has at least ten counts. The chain recombines TRBV5-6 with TRBJ1-5, with no clear D. The CDR3 sequence is 14 residues long. CDR1 and CDR2 from the germline V gene are SGHDT and YYEEEE. V was clipped by 1 base and J by 3 bases, with 8 bases between them. The CDR3 is CASSLMRLNQPQHF. CDR3 sequence (DNA): TGTGCCAGCAGCTTGATGCGCCTCAATCAGCCCCAGCATTTT.

A word on this clonotype: A much larger clone sits a single nucleotide away, making a read error possible. This chain uses TRBV5-1 with TRBJ2-4; D not resolved. The V gene's germline CDR1 is SGHRS and CDR2 YFSETQ. The CDR3 has 15 residues. V dropped 3 bases and J dropped 0 bases, with 10 bases sitting between them. The CDR3 reads CASSSHFRAKNIQYF. The CDR3 coding sequence is TGCGCCAGCAGCTCTCACTTCCGAGCCAAAAACATTCAGTACTTC.

This sequence joins TRBV6-1 and TRBJ2-6, with TRBD1 matching 7 bases. The CDR3 contains 16 residues. The V gene's germline CDR1 is MNHNS and CDR2 SASEGT. The junction had 7 bases not matched to a gene; V was cut back by 8 bases and J by 0 bases. CDR3 coding DNA: TGTGCCAGCCGCCGGGACAGTCTCTCTGGGGCCAACGTCCTGACTTTC. This codes for CASRRDSLSGANVLTF.

This clonotype was recorded at least ten times. V usage is TRBV29-1 and J usage is TRBJ2-1, with a weak D call TRBD1 (6 bases). This CDR3 is built from 13 residues. With 3 bases removed from V and 9 bases from J, the gap between germline ends came to 15 bases. Germline lookup yields CDR1 SQVTM and CDR2 ANQGSEA. CDR3 region: CSVDGTIRGEQFF. The CDR3 nucleotides read TGCAGCGTTGACGGGACAATAAGGGGTGAGCAGTTCTTC.

This clonotype was counted ten times or more. The chain links TRBV12-3 or TRBV12-4 to TRBJ1-5; D is undetermined. V lost 3 bases and J 4 bases, leaving 10 bases between the germline ends. The CDR3 is made up of 14 amino acids. The CDR3 region is CASSFGQSNQPQHF. The CDR3 DNA is TGTGCCAGCAGTTTTGGGCAGTCTAATCAGCCCCAGCATTTT.

This clonotype has at least ten counts. The genes are TRBV7-6 and TRBJ2-7, with 10 bases that match TRBD1. Germline V CDR1 and CDR2: SGHVS, FNYEAQ. With 1 base clipped from V and 2 bases from J, the junction kept 11 bases outside the gene matches. The CDR3 contains 18 residues. The CDR3 DNA follows: TGTGCCAGCAGCTTAGACGGGGCGGGGACAGGGGTTCCCTACGAGCAGTACTTC. Protein: CASSLDGAGTGVPYEQYF. The whole variable domain, filled in from reference TRBV7-6 and TRBJ2-7, reads GAGVSQSPRYKVTKRGQDVALRCDPISGHVSLYWYRQALGQGPEFLTYFNYEAQQDKSGLPNDRFSAERPEGSISTLTIQRTEQRDSAMYRCASSLDGAGTGVPYEQYFGPGTRLTVT.

This clonotype showed up many times. V usage is TRBV20-1 and J usage is TRBJ2-7; TRBD2 agrees at 9 bases. This CDR3 has 13 amino acids. CDR1 DFQATT and CDR2 SNEGSKA come from the germline V gene (reference sequence). The ends lost 7 bases at V and 0 bases at J; junction bases unmatched: 4. The CDR3 is CSVPGLASYEQYF. The CDR3 nucleotides are TGCAGTGTCCCGGGACTAGCCTCCTACGAGCAGTACTTC.

CDR3 sequence reads: CAWELGRGGNEQFF. The CDR3 DNA reads as TGTGCCTGGGAACTGGGCAGGGGAGGCAATGAGCAGTTCTTC. The chain carries TRBV30 and TRBJ2-1; D tentatively fits TRBD1 or TRBD2 (6 bases each). Germline CDR1 is GTSNPN and CDR2 is SVGIG (reference sequence). Trimming removed 5 bases from V and 6 bases from J, with 17 bases in between. The CDR3 runs 14 residues.

This clonotype was seen ten or more times. CDR3 DNA sequence: TGCAGCGTTGCCACAGGGGGAGAGACCCAGTACTTC. Translating gives CSVATGGETQYF. This chain connects TRBV29-1 to TRBJ2-5; 8 nucleotides line up with TRBD1. The CDR3 has 12 amino acids. The V gene's germline CDR1 is SQVTM and CDR2 ANQGSEA. The V segment lost 4 bases and the J segment 4 bases; nucleotides outside the gene matches: 2.

Ten or more counts support this clonotype. The chain carries TRBV12-3 or TRBV12-4 and TRBJ2-3; 8 nucleotides line up with TRBD2. Trimming removed 3 bases from V and 6 bases from J; junction bases left unmatched: 5. This CDR3 has 14 residues. CDR3 region: CASSLGSGTDTQYF. As DNA, the CDR3 is TGTGCCAGCAGTTTGGGTAGCGGGACTGATACGCAGTATTTT.

The rearrangement joins TRBV10-3 to TRBJ2-6; D may be TRBD1 (6 bases). The ends were cut back, 3 bases at V and 2 bases at J, with 17 bases in the middle. Germline-derived CDR1 and CDR2 are ENHRY and SYGVKD. The CDR3 consists of 18 residues. CDR3 amino acids: CAISDLDLQGTGANVLTF. The CDR3 DNA reads as TGTGCCATCAGTGATCTCGACCTACAGGGTACTGGGGCCAACGTCCTGACTTTC.

This clonotype has at least ten counts. The chain couples TRBV5-1 to TRBJ2-4; D perhaps matches TRBD1 (6 bases). The V end lost 4 bases, the J end lost 0 bases, and 11 bases lay between the germline ends. This CDR3 spans 15 amino acids. Germline CDR1 reads SGHRS; CDR2 reads YFSETQ. The CDR3 nucleotides read TGCGCCAGCAGCGTGGACAGCTTAGCCAAAAACATTCAGTACTTC. Amino acid sequence: CASSVDSLAKNIQYF.

This clonotype came up many times. The chain couples TRBV5-1 to TRBJ1-2, with D maybe TRBD1 (6 bases). This CDR3 has 15 residues. V shed 3 bases and J shed 1 base, with 13 bases lying between them. Germline CDR1 reads SGHRS; CDR2 reads YFSETQ. CDR3 region: CASSSRGAFNYGYTF. The CDR3 DNA sequence: TGCGCCAGCAGCTCCCGGGGGGCTTTTAACTATGGCTACACCTTC.

This clonotype came up many times. The CDR3 protein is CASGPGQGGETQYF. CDR3 coding DNA: TGTGCCAGCGGCCCGGGACAGGGAGGAGAGACCCAGTACTTC. The chain is built from TRBV11-1 and TRBJ2-5; 9 bases line up with TRBD1. CDR3 size: 14 residues. The V gene end was trimmed by 8 bases and the J gene end by 4 bases; junction bases not matched to a gene: 8. Germline-derived CDR1 and CDR2 are SGHAT and FQDESV (reference sequence).

In this sample, this clonotype turned up a few times. One end of the junction varies from germline; a read error may be responsible. V is TRBV30 and J is TRBJ1-5; 8 bases are shared with TRBD1. Germline V CDR1 and CDR2: GTSNPN, SVGIG (reference sequence). The CDR3 length is 14 residues. The CDR3 DNA reads as TGTGCCTGGAGTTCGTCAGGGGGCAACCAGCCCCAGCATTTT. Its protein product is CAWSSSGGNQPQHF.